This is a list of T cell receptor beta chains from one sample in a study of cytomegalovirus exposure and HLA in healthy donors. The protocol was immunoSEQ multiplex PCR, while the TCRdb copy is restricted to in-frame clones and leaves out a portion. The table shows about 170,000 clones, with under 85% occurring only once. Sequencing used PBMCs. The receptors were gathered from a human donor in good health. CDR3s include the opening cysteine and the closing phenylalanine or tryptophan. The D gene is left open where the match is weak. Clone sizes are given selectively: once, few, many, or a class where the clone is expanded.

NA	TRBJ2-1	TRBD1	TRBV10-3	TGTGCCATCAGTGAGGACAGGGCAGTTGTCAATGAGCAGTTCTTC	CAISEDRAVVNEQFF
once	TRBJ2-7	NA	TRBV18	TGTGCCAGCTCACCAAATGCGGACTCCTACGAGCAGTACTTC	CASSPNADSYEQYF
NA	TRBJ1-2	NA	TRBV6-5	TGTGCCAGCAGTTACAGGGACATTAACTATGGCTACACCTTC	CASSYRDINYGYTF
NA	TRBJ2-2	TRBD2	TRBV9	TGTGCCAGCAGCGTACTTCCGACTACCGGGACTAGCGGAACGGGTGCCGGGGAGCTGTTTTTT	CASSVLPTTGTSGTGAGELFF
NA	TRBJ1-4	NA	TRBV6-5	TGTGCCAGCAGTGATCGGGGGACTAATGAAAAACTGTTTTTT	CASSDRGTNEKLFF
few	TRBJ2-3	NA	TRBV7-9	TGTGCCAGCAGCCCCCCGTTTTTGAGGGGGAAAACAGATACGCAGTATTTT	CASSPPFLRGKTDTQYF
NA	TRBJ2-2	NA	TRBV15	TGTGCCACCAGCAGAGCTGGGGAGCTGTTTTTT	CATSRAGELFF
NA	TRBJ2-7	TRBD2	TRBV30	TGTGCCTGGAGTGTCGGGAGCGGGGGGTCGAGGGAGCAGTACTTC	CAWSVGSGGSREQYF
NA	TRBJ2-7	TRBD1	TRBV29-1	TGCAGCGTAGGACAGGGGTCTGCCTACGAGCAGTACTTC	CSVGQGSAYEQYF
NA	TRBJ2-3	NA	TRBV7-6	TGTGCCAGCAGCTTAGAACTAGTCGGTGCCGCCACAGATACGCAGTATTTT	CASSLELVGAATDTQYF
NA	TRBJ2-3	NA	TRBV7-2	TGTGCCAGCAGCCCCGGGGTCCCGAGCGCAGATACGCAGTATTTT	CASSPGVPSADTQYF
NA	TRBJ1-6	TRBD1	TRBV6-5	TGTGCCAGCAGTAACCGGGACAGTACAGTCTTT	CASSNRDSTVF
few	TRBJ1-3	NA	TRBV5-1	TGCGCCAGCAGCTTGGTTGGGGGGGCGGCTGGAAACACCATATATTTT	CASSLVGGAAGNTIYF
NA	TRBJ1-5	TRBD1	TRBV7-2	TGTGCCAGCAGCCCCGACAGGGGGCTGTATCAGCCCCAGCATTTT	CASSPDRGLYQPQHF
NA	TRBJ2-7	TRBD2	TRBV19	TGTGCCAGTAGTAAGGGGACTAGCGGAACCTACGAGCAGTACTTC	CASSKGTSGTYEQYF
NA	TRBJ2-2	TRBD1	TRBV4-1	TGCGCCAGCAGCCAAGATTATGGCCAGGGGGCTTACACCGGGGAGCTGTTTTTT	CASSQDYGQGAYTGELFF
few	TRBJ2-3	TRBD1	TRBV6-1	TGTGCCAGCAGTGAGCTACAGGGGGCAGATACGCAGTATTTT	CASSELQGADTQYF
NA	TRBJ1-6	NA	TRBV30	TGTGCCTGGATTGGGGGCGGACAGAGGAATTCACCCCTCCACTTT	CAWIGGGQRNSPLHF
medium-sized	TRBJ1-1	NA	TRBV4-3	TGCGCCAGCAGCCAAGATTGGCATGGGGCCCCTGAAGCTTTCTTT	CASSQDWHGAPEAFF
NA	TRBJ1-5	NA	TRBV21-1	TGTGCCAGCAGCAAAGCGCGTCGTCACCGAGGGGGGCCCCAGCATTTT	CASSKARRHRGGPQHF
NA	TRBJ1-2	NA	TRBV9	TGTGCCAGCAGCACCCACAGGGTCGGTGGCTACACCTTC	CASSTHRVGGYTF
few	TRBJ1-1	NA	TRBV2	TGTGCCAGCAGGATTGAGGGAGGGGGCACTGAAGCTTTCTTT	CASRIEGGGTEAFF
NA	TRBJ2-1	NA	TRBV7-9	TGTGCCAGCAGCTTAGTCAGCTCCTACAATGAGCAGTTCTTC	CASSLVSSYNEQFF
few	TRBJ1-2	NA	TRBV5-5	TGTGCCAGCAGCTTGGGCCAGGGAAACTATGGCTACACCTTC	CASSLGQGNYGYTF
NA	TRBJ1-1	NA	TRBV19	TGTGCCAGTAGTATCTTCACTGAAGCTTTCTTT	CASSIFTEAFF
few	TRBJ2-1	TRBD2	TRBV7-3	TGTGCCAGCAGCCCGAGCCAGCGGGGGTACTACAATGAGCAGTTCTTC	CASSPSQRGYYNEQFF
NA	TRBJ2-7	NA	TRBV29-1	TGCAGCGTTGATGTTTTCGGGGGATCCTACGAGCAGTACTTC	CSVDVFGGSYEQYF
many	TRBJ1-2	TRBD1	TRBV27	TGTGCCAGCGGACAGACAGGGGGCGGCGATGGCTACACCTTC	CASGQTGGGDGYTF
NA	TRBJ1-1	NA	TRBV4-1	TGCGCCAGCAGCCAGTGGCCGGGACAATTGAACACTGAAGCTTTCTTT	CASSQWPGQLNTEAFF
once	TRBJ2-6	NA	TRBV19	TGTGCCAGTAGTATAGATCTAAGCTCTGGGGCCAACGTCCTGACTTTC	CASSIDLSSGANVLTF
NA	TRBJ2-5	NA	TRBV30	TGTGCCTGGAGTGTAGCCGGTGCCGGGACCCAGTACTTC	CAWSVAGAGTQYF
NA	TRBJ1-6	NA	TRBV11-3	TGTGCCAGCAGCTTAATGACGGGGGGTTATAATTCACCCCTCCACTTT	CASSLMTGGYNSPLHF
NA	TRBJ2-5	TRBD2	TRBV4-1	TGCGCCAGCAGCCAACTAAGGAAAGCGGGGGAGGAGACCCAGTACTTC	CASSQLRKAGEETQYF